The 19 T cell receptor beta chains below come from one sample, sequenced in a study of post-analysis software for immune sequencing data. Unique molecular identifiers tagged the TCR beta cDNA libraries. TCRdb analysed the PCR reads with MiXCR anew, one entry per CDR3 protein. The data hold about 400,000 distinct CDR3 sequences, with approximately 38% observed a single time. Study observations and caveats: TRBV5-6, TRBV5-1 and TRBV20-1 were among a handful of TRBV segments more frequent in patients than controls.

These receptors are not linked to any known antigen. The sample taken for sequencing was blood. The receptors shown here come from a girl between 10 and 17 years old with multiple sclerosis.

This clonotype was detected a few times. The rearrangement links TRBV6-1 to TRBJ2-7; no reliable D call. The CDR3 covers 15 residues. CDR1 MNHNS and CDR2 SASEGT come from the germline V gene. Trimming removed 7 bases from V and 0 bases from J, with 16 bases in between. The chain's CDR3 is CASNFGLPISYEQYF. In DNA form, the CDR3 reads TGTGCCAGCAATTTCGGTCTGCCGATCTCCTACGAGCAGTACTTC.

This clonotype was seen a handful of times. CDR3: CASSLGEGSKYF. The CDR3 coding sequence is TGTGCCAGCAGCCTGGGCGAGGGAAGTAAGTACTTC. The chain uses TRBV7-2 and TRBJ2-5; the D gene is possibly TRBD2 (5 bases). This CDR3 is built from 12 residues. V shed 5 bases and J shed 12 bases, with 16 bases lying between them. Germline V gene sequence: CDR1 SGHTA, CDR2 FQGNSA.

The chain carries TRBV12-3 or TRBV12-4 and TRBJ2-4; tentatively, D is TRBD2 (6 bases). The CDR3 is 16 amino acids. The V gene lost 5 bases and the J gene lost 0 bases, with 14 bases spanning the gap. The CDR3, as DNA: TGTGCCAGCAGTCCCGGGACTCCATCAGCCAAAAACATTCAGTACTTC. Encoded protein: CASSPGTPSAKNIQYF.

Here the CDR3 DNA reads TGCGCCAGCGGAATGACAGGGGGAGACACAGATACGCAGTATTTT. This translates into CASGMTGGDTDTQYF. The genes are TRBV5-1 and TRBJ2-3, with 9 bases fitting TRBD1. V gave up 7 bases and J gave up 2 bases; unmatched junction bases: 8. CDR1 and CDR2 (germline): SGHRS, YFSETQ. This CDR3 has 15 amino acids.

This clonotype came up many times. This chain joins TRBV7-2 and TRBJ2-3; D unresolved. Trimming removed 2 bases at V and 4 bases at J, with 7 bases between. The CDR3 has 13 amino acids. The germline V gene encodes CDR1 SGHTA and CDR2 FQGNSA. The CDR3 nucleotides read TGTGCCAGCAGCTTAAGGAAAGCAGATACGCAGTATTTT. Its protein is CASSLRKADTQYF.

V is TRBV20-1 and J is TRBJ1-6; the D gene is possibly TRBD1 (5 bases). V lost 0 bases, J lost 7 bases, and 13 bases lay in between. This CDR3 contains 15 residues. Germline V lookup: CDR1 DFQATT, CDR2 SNEGSKA (reference sequence). CDR3 protein: CSAREFRGVNSPLHF. DNA for the CDR3: TGCAGTGCTAGAGAATTTCGGGGGGTCAATTCACCCCTCCACTTT.

The chain is built from TRBV12-3 or TRBV12-4 and TRBJ2-3; D is unresolved. V was clipped by 1 base and J by 0 bases, with 11 bases between them. The CDR3 has 16 amino acids. As DNA, the CDR3 is TGTGCCAGCAGTTTAGTGGGAACAGAAAGCACAGATACGCAGTATTTT. Translated, it gives CASSLVGTESTDTQYF.

Regarding this clonotype: A much larger clone lies one base from this, so it may be a read error. The chain uses TRBV29-1 and TRBJ2-1; no clear D gene. The CDR3 is 12 amino acids. V was pared by 7 bases and J by 4 bases, with 11 bases between. Germline loops: CDR1 SQVTM, CDR2 ANQGSEA. Written as DNA, the CDR3 is TGCAGCGGTTCGAGAAGTTACAATGAGCAGTTCTTC. Residues: CSGSRSYNEQFF.

CDR3 loop: CATRTAGYTF. The CDR3 nucleotides are TGTGCCACCCGGACCGCGGGCTACACCTTC. V and J are TRBV12-3 or TRBV12-4 and TRBJ1-2, with D unclear. Trimming stripped 10 bases from V and 8 bases from J, with 11 bases between. This CDR3 spans 10 amino acids.

This clonotype was seen only a few times. The V call is TRBV3-1, the J call TRBJ2-1; TRBD1 agrees at 8 bases. V dropped 3 bases and J dropped 1; count of bases not matched to a gene: 8. The CDR3 extends over 17 amino acids. Looked up from germline, CDR1 is LGHDT and CDR2 is YNNKEL (reference sequence). The CDR3 reads CASSHPTGQGSYNEQFF. The CDR3 DNA reads as TGTGCCAGCAGCCACCCTACAGGACAGGGATCCTACAATGAGCAGTTCTTC.

The genes are TRBV5-1 and TRBJ2-3; TRBD2 agrees at 11 bases. Trimming cost V 4 bases and J 7 bases; bases outside gene matches: 5. This CDR3 is 14 amino acids long. The germline V gene has CDR1 SGHRS and CDR2 YFSETQ. The CDR3 nucleotides read TGCGCCAGCAGCAAGACTAGCGGGGCCTATACGCAGTATTTT. Translating gives CASSKTSGAYTQYF.

The J gene is TRBJ1-2, the V gene TRBV9; TRBD1 agrees at 9 bases. The V gene's germline CDR1 is SGDLS and CDR2 YYNGEE. V was clipped by 2 bases and J by 3 bases; unmatched bases: 8. The CDR3 runs to 16 residues. The chain's CDR3 is CASSVSLWTGDYGYTF. Written as DNA, the CDR3 is TGTGCCAGCAGCGTCTCCCTCTGGACAGGGGACTATGGCTACACCTTC.

The chain employs TRBV20-1 and TRBJ1-1, with D possibly matching TRBD1 (5 bases). V lost 3 bases and J 0 bases, leaving 14 bases between the germline ends. This CDR3 region has 15 residues. CDR1 is DFQATT, CDR2 SNEGSKA, per germline (reference sequence). The CDR3 bases are TGCAGTGCTAGCGCTGGACACACGATGAACACTGAAGCTTTCTTT. It is translated as CSASAGHTMNTEAFF.

This clonotype was counted between two and nine times. The chain joins TRBV20-1 to TRBJ2-1, with D uncertain. Germline loops: CDR1 DFQATT, CDR2 SNEGSKA (reference sequence). V lost 5 bases to trimming and J lost 6 bases, with 11 bases between them. CDR3 length equals 12 residues. CDR3 residues: CSASDPPNEQFF. The CDR3 DNA sequence: TGCAGTGCTTCGGACCCTCCCAATGAGCAGTTCTTC.

This rearrangement joins TRBV6-5 to TRBJ2-1; D is undetermined. This CDR3 is 15 amino acids long. Trimming took 0 bases from V and 3 from J, leaving 9 bases between them. Germline V gene data show CDR1 as MNHEY and CDR2 as SVGAGI. This CDR3 reads CASSYSRQSYNEQFF. DNA for the CDR3: TGTGCCAGCAGTTACTCGAGGCAGAGCTACAATGAGCAGTTCTTC.

This chain links TRBV4-2 with TRBJ1-2; D is undetermined. V lost 2 bases, J lost 2 bases, and 18 bases lay in between. CDR1 and CDR2 (germline): LGHNA, YNFKEQ. The CDR3 loop spans 17 amino acids. The CDR3 sequence: CASSQSVAAKANYGYTF. The CDR3 DNA reads as TGTGCCAGCAGCCAATCCGTAGCAGCGAAGGCGAACTATGGCTACACCTTC.

V is TRBV12-3 or TRBV12-4 and J is TRBJ1-5, with 7 bases lining up with TRBD1. The CDR3 contains 16 residues. The junction had 7 bases not matched to a gene; V was cut back by 5 bases and J by 0 bases. This chain's CDR3 is CASSSDRAISNQPQHF. In nucleotides, the CDR3 is TGTGCCAGCAGTAGTGACAGGGCCATTAGCAATCAGCCCCAGCATTTT.

V and J are TRBV20-1 and TRBJ1-1, with 7 bases matching TRBD1. The CDR3 length is 14 residues. Germline V gene sequence: CDR1 DFQATT, CDR2 SNEGSKA (reference sequence). The ends lost 0 bases at V and 7 bases at J; junction bases unmatched: 8. In DNA form, the CDR3 reads TGCAGTGCTAGAGATTCACAGGGGTGGGGTGAAGCTTTCTTT. This encodes CSARDSQGWGEAFF.

In its sample, this clonotype was seen once. V and J are TRBV7-6 and TRBJ2-7, with 7 bases that match TRBD2. The CDR3 runs 14 residues. Germline V lookup: CDR1 SGHVS, CDR2 FNYEAQ. V shed 4 bases, J shed 4 bases, and the junction held 7 bases outside the gene matches. DNA of the CDR3: TGTGCCAGCAGCTCCTTGCGGGGGTGGTACGAGCAGTACTTC. Protein: CASSSLRGWYEQYF.